Below, 22 T cell receptor beta chains from the same sample are listed, as sequenced in a study of regulatory T cells in long-lasting Graves disease (dated by TCRdb to the early 2020s). The time point label of this sample denotes: persistent/refractory GD, antithyroid drugs over 5 years with positive TRAb. For both TCR sequencing and RNA sequencing, RNA was extracted from PBMCs using TRIzol. The library was built by means of multiplex PCR. These reads were obtained on an Illumina HiSeq 4000. CDR3 regions were amplified by Arm-PCR with iRepertoire HTBI primers to construct TCR beta libraries. The public reads were run again by TCRdb, first through fastp at Q25 and then through MiXCR, and only productive beta chains were kept. Each entry is one CDR3 protein sequence, shown with its most common DNA and genes. Within this sample are hundreds of thousands of distinct CDR3 sequences, with about 30% of them counted one time only. Roughly 41% of the sample belongs to the ten largest clones.

Sequenced material: peripheral blood mononuclear cells (PBMCs), taken when the disease was refractory, from a patient treated with antithyroid drugs. All receptors derive from a female donor with Graves disease.

Many counts were recorded for this clonotype. V gene TRBV28 combines with J gene TRBJ2-1, with 9 positions matching TRBD2. Germline CDR1 reads MDHEN; CDR2 reads SYDVKM. The CDR3 runs 14 residues. Losses at the gene ends were 2 bases for V and 5 bases for J; bases not matched to a gene: 1. DNA of the CDR3: TGTGCCAGCAGTTTAGCGGGAGGGCACAATGAGCAGTTCTTC. It codes for CASSLAGGHNEQFF.

There are a few counts of this clonotype. This may come from a read error, since a much larger clone is one base off. The chain has TRBV6-9 and TRBJ1-5, with D hard to call. The V end was cut by 4 bases, the J end by 4 bases, with 8 bases between. Germline values: CDR1 MNHGY, CDR2 SVAAGI. The CDR3 length is 13 residues. The CDR3 reads CASSSNRNQPQHF. The CDR3 DNA is TGTGCCAGCAGTTCCAACCGTAATCAGCCCCAGCATTTT.

There are a few counts of this clonotype. The gene calls are TRBV6-5 and TRBJ1-6; D is possibly TRBD1 (6 bases). Germline CDR1 and CDR2: MNHEY and SVGAGI. Deletions cut 4 bases from V and 8 bases from J, with 18 bases between. The CDR3 has 16 residues. The CDR3 protein is CASSSLTGIGDSPLHF. The CDR3 bases are TGTGCCAGCAGTTCCCTAACAGGGATTGGGGATTCACCCCTCCACTTT.

The chain employs TRBV5-5 and TRBJ1-6; TRBD1 might be the D (5 bases). This CDR3 spans 14 amino acids. Between the trimmed V and J ends, which lost 8 bases and 6 bases, there was a span of 15 bases. Germline CDR1 and CDR2: SGHKS and YYEKEE (reference sequence). CDR3 nucleotides: TGTGCCAGTGGAGGGGCGGCCCTTAATTCACCCCTCCACTTT. It yields the protein CASGGAALNSPLHF.

With respect to this clonotype: The junction does not match germline at one end; this may be a read error. J is TRBJ2-7 and V is TRBV2; 11 bases fit TRBD2. The length of the CDR3 is 15 residues. Germline CDR1 reads SNHLY; CDR2 reads FYNNEI. Here the CDR3 DNA reads TGTGCCAGCAGTGTCGGGACTAGCGGTACGAACGAGCGGTACTTC. Translation: CASSVGTSGTNERYF.

The chain links TRBV5-5 to TRBJ2-6; D is ambiguous. The CDR3 length is 15 residues. The germline V gene encodes CDR1 SGHKS and CDR2 YYEKEE (reference sequence). V was clipped by 4 bases and J by 1 base, with 9 bases between them. The CDR3 DNA reads TGTGCCAGCAGCCCTAGGCTATCTGGGGCCAACGTCCTGACTTTC. It is translated as CASSPRLSGANVLTF. The variable domain in full, completed from reference TRBV5-5 and TRBJ2-6, reads DAGVTQSPTHLIKTRGQQVTLRCSPISGHKSVSWYQQVLGQGPQFIFQYYEKEERGRGNFPDRFSARQFPNYSSELNVNALLLGDSALYLCASSPRLSGANVLTFGAGSRLTVL.

This clonotype has more than one count but fewer than ten. The gene calls are TRBV5-4 and TRBJ2-2; 8 nucleotides line up with TRBD1. This CDR3 comprises 13 residues. Losses at the gene ends were 4 bases for V and 6 bases for J; bases not matched to a gene: 2. Germline V CDR1 and CDR2: SGHNT, YYREEE (reference sequence). This CDR3 is CASSKDRAGELFF. For the CDR3, the DNA is TGTGCCAGCAGCAAGGACAGGGCCGGGGAGCTGTTTTTT.

The chain has TRBV20-1 and TRBJ2-6; TRBD1 might be the D (5 bases). V lost 5 bases and J 1 base, leaving 6 bases between the germline ends. The CDR3 is 13 residues long. Germline CDR1 reads DFQATT; CDR2 reads SNEGSKA (reference sequence). The CDR3 DNA follows: TGCAGTGCTCCAGGGTCTGGGGCCAACGTCCTGACTTTC. This codes for CSAPGSGANVLTF.

This sequence joins TRBV20-1 and TRBJ2-7; TRBD2 matches 9 bases. Germline CDR1 is DFQATT and CDR2 is SNEGSKA (reference sequence). V was clipped by 3 bases and J by 5 bases; unmatched bases: 11. The CDR3 covers 15 residues. CDR3 residues: CSASGALAGRDEQYF. The CDR3 DNA follows: TGCAGTGCTAGCGGGGCCCTAGCGGGAAGGGACGAGCAGTACTTC.

At least ten counts were recorded for this clonotype. The chain employs TRBV2 and TRBJ2-7; D assignment may be TRBD1 or TRBD2 (7 bases each). The V gene's germline CDR1 is SNHLY and CDR2 FYNNEI. This CDR3 is built from 14 residues. Trimming stripped 6 bases from V and 2 bases from J, with 14 bases between. CDR3 in DNA: TGTGCCAGCAGAGGGGGCGGGAGTACCTACGAGCAGTACTTC. Residues: CASRGGGSTYEQYF.

The CDR3 DNA is TGTGCCAGCAGGGAAAACACTAATCAGCCCCAGCATTTT. It yields the protein CASRENTNQPQHF. The J gene is TRBJ1-5, the V gene TRBV6-1; D gene uncertain. Trimming pared 6 bases from V and 4 bases from J, leaving 10 bases between. CDR3 length: 13 amino acids. Germline V lookup: CDR1 MNHNS, CDR2 SASEGT.

V and J are TRBV5-1 and TRBJ2-7, with D perhaps TRBD1 or TRBD2 (6 bases each). Germline CDR1 reads SGHRS; CDR2 reads YFSETQ. The CDR3 runs to 14 residues. V lost 0 bases and J 3 bases, leaving 10 bases between the germline ends. CDR3 in amino acids: CASSLGQDYYEQYF. CDR3 DNA sequence: TGCGCCAGCAGCTTGGGACAGGACTACTACGAGCAGTACTTC.

The sample holds a few counts of this clonotype. The J gene is TRBJ1-5, the V gene TRBV6-2 or TRBV6-3, with 7 bases matching TRBD1. Germline trimming cut 6 bases from V and 8 bases from J; bases unmatched to any gene: 7. Germline CDR1 MNHEY, CDR2 SVGEGT. The CDR3 runs 13 residues. CDR3 in amino acids: CASSGTDSKPQHF. DNA of the CDR3: TGTGCCAGCAGCGGGACAGACAGTAAGCCCCAGCATTTT.

The chain has TRBV27 and TRBJ1-2, with D maybe TRBD1 (5 bases). Trimming shortened V by 7 bases and J by 2 bases, and 23 bases separated the two germline ends. This CDR3 contains 17 residues. CDR1 is MNHEY and CDR2 is SMNVEV in the germline V gene (reference sequence). CDR3 sequence reads: CASTRGPTYEKNYGYTF. In DNA, the CDR3 is TGTGCCAGCACTAGGGGCCCTACTTATGAGAAGAACTATGGCTACACCTTC.

The chain is built from TRBV5-1 and TRBJ1-1; D is unresolved. Per the germline V gene, CDR1 is SGHRS and CDR2 is YFSETQ. CDR3 length: 15 residues. Deletions cut 0 bases from V and 5 bases from J, with 14 bases between. The CDR3 region is CASSLVVGVTTEAFF. CDR3 DNA: TGCGCCAGCAGCTTGGTTGTGGGAGTGACGACTGAAGCTTTCTTT.

The V and J genes are TRBV9 and TRBJ2-7, with 8 bases identical to TRBD2. TRBJ2-5 explains the end of the DNA better; the J call may be wrong. Germline assignment: CDR1 SGDLS and CDR2 YYNGEE. This CDR3 comprises 16 residues. CDR3 protein: CASSVGAGATVETQYF. The CDR3 DNA sequence: TGTGCCAGCAGCGTAGGAGCGGGAGCGACGGTAGAGACCCAGTACTTC.

This chain joins TRBV25-1 and TRBJ1-2; D remains unclear. This CDR3 has 12 residues. Germline loops: CDR1 MGHDK, CDR2 SYGVNS. Deletions cut 7 bases from V and 7 bases from J, with 13 bases between. The CDR3 sequence: CASKDRISGYTF. CDR3 DNA: TGTGCCAGCAAGGACCGAATCTCTGGCTACACCTTC.

This clonotype was picked up a small number of times. J is TRBJ1-5 and V is TRBV24-1; possible D gene TRBD1, 5 bases. Between the trimmed V and J ends, which lost 5 bases and 6 bases, there was a span of 10 bases. The CDR3 is 13 amino acids. CDR1 and CDR2 from the germline V gene are KGHDR and SFDVKD. Here the CDR3 DNA reads TGTGCCACCAGTGCGGGGGGGACTCAGCCCCAGCATTTT. This encodes CATSAGGTQPQHF.

Many counts were recorded for this clonotype. The gene calls are TRBV12-3 or TRBV12-4 and TRBJ2-7, with a possible D match to TRBD2 (8 bases). Trimming removed 6 bases from V and 3 bases from J, with 15 bases in between. The CDR3 has 14 amino acids. The CDR3 loop is CASSRGGQYYEQYF. The CDR3 DNA follows: TGTGCCAGCAGCCGGGGGGGACAGTACTACGAGCAGTACTTC.

This clonotype was detected a few times. The chain links TRBV6-2 or TRBV6-3 to TRBJ2-7; the D is unclear. Germline loops: CDR1 MNHEY, CDR2 SVGEGT. The CDR3 loop spans 13 amino acids. Trimming cost V 4 bases and J 6 bases, with 13 bases left between them. The CDR3 bases are TGTGCCAGCAGTTCCCCTCTACTTGGCGAGCAGTACTTC. This codes for CASSSPLLGEQYF.

The V gene is TRBV20-1, the J gene TRBJ1-1, with no clear D. V was pared by 6 bases and J by 1 base, with 15 bases between. The CDR3 length is 14 residues. Germline V gene data show CDR1 as DFQATT and CDR2 as SNEGSKA (reference sequence). This chain's CDR3 is CSATTMGRNTEAFF. In DNA form, the CDR3 reads TGCAGTGCCACGACGATGGGGAGGAACACTGAAGCTTTCTTT.

This clonotype was seen repeatedly, ten times or more. V usage is TRBV7-3 and J usage is TRBJ2-5, with D possibly matching TRBD2 (6 bases). The germline V and J ends were trimmed by 2 bases and 5 bases, with 12 bases remaining between them. Germline-derived CDR1 and CDR2 are SGHTA and FQGTGA. There are 14 residues in the CDR3. The CDR3: CASSLDGGLETQYF. The CDR3 coding sequence is TGTGCCAGCAGCTTAGACGGAGGGCTGGAGACCCAGTACTTC.